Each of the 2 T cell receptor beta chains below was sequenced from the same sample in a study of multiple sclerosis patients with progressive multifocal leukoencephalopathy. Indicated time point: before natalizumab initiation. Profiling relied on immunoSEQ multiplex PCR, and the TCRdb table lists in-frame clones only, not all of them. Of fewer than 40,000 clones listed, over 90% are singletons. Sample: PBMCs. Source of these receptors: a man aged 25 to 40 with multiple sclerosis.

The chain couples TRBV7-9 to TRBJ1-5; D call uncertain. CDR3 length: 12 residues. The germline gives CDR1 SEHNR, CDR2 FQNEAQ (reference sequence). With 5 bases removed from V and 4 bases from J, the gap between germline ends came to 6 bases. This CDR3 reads CASSPGNQPQHF. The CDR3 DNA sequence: TGTGCCAGCAGCCCGGGGAATCAGCCCCAGCATTTT.

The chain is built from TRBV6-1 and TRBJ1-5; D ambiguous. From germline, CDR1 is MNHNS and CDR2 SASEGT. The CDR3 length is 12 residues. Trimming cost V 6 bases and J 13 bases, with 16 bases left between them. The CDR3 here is CASRRLSDSQHF. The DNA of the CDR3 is TGTGCCAGCAGACGCCTGTCTGACTCGCAGCATTTT.